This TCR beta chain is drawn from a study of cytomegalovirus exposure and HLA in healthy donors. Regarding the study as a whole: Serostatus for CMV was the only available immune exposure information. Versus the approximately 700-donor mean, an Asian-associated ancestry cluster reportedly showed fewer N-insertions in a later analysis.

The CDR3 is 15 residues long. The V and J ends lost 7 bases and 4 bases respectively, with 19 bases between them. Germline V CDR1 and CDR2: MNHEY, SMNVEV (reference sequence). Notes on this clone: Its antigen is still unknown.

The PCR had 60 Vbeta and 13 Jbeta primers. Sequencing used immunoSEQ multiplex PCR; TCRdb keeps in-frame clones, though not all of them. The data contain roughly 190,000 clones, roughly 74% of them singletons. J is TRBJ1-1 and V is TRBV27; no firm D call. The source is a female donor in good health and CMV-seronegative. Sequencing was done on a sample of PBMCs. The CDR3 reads CASTQGSERGTEAFF. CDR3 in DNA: TGTGCCAGCACCCAAGGGAGTGAACGTGGCACTGAAGCTTTCTTT.